The following is a TCR beta chain sequence with its context. Its antigen remains unknown. The data were obtained in a study of post-analysis software for immune sequencing data. Study-wide context: There were relapsing-remitting, secondary progressive and progressive-relapsing multiple sclerosis among the disease courses included. Overall study findings and caveats: Samples made in the same batch grouped tightly together by F measure. Patients carried roughly 5 TRBV segments more frequently than controls did, and TRBV5-6, TRBV5-1 and TRBV20-1 were among them. People with multiple sclerosis had a significantly lower normalized Chao1 diversity than controls did.

The CDR3 covers 16 residues. Trimming took 1 base from V and 0 from J; bases not matched to a gene: 4. TCR beta cDNA libraries included unique molecular identifiers. TCRdb re-derived calls from the PCR reads in MiXCR, one entry per CDR3 protein. The sample lists 750,000 to 950,000 distinct CDR3 sequences; roughly half were seen once. The TCR comes from a girl aged 5 to 17 with multiple sclerosis. The rearrangement links TRBV12-3 or TRBV12-4 to TRBJ2-3, with 7 bases fitting TRBD2. Sequenced material: blood. CDR3 bases: TGTGCCAGCAGTTTAGGGCTAGCGGAGAGCACAGATACGCAGTATTTT. This gives the protein CASSLGLAESTDTQYF.